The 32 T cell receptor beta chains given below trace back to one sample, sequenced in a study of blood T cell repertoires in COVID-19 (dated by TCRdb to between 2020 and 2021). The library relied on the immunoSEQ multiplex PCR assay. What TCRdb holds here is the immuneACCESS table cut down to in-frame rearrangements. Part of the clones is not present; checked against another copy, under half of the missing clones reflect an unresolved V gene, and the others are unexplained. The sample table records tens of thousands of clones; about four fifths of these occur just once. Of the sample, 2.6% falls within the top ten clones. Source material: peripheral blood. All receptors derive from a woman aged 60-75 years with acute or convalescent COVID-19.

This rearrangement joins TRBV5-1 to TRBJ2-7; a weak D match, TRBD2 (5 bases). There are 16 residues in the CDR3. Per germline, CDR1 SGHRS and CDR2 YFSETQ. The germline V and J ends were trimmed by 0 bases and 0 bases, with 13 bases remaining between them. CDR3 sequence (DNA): TGCGCCAGCAGCTTGGCCTTATATCGGGACTCCTACGAGCAGTACTTC. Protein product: CASSLALYRDSYEQYF.

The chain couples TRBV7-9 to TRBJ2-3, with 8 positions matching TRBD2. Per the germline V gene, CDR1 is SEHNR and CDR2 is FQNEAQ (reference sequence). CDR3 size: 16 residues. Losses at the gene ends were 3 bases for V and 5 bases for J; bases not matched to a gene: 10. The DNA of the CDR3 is TGTGCCAGCAGCTTCCCTATCGGGAGGGTCGGAGATACGCAGTATTTT. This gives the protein CASSFPIGRVGDTQYF.

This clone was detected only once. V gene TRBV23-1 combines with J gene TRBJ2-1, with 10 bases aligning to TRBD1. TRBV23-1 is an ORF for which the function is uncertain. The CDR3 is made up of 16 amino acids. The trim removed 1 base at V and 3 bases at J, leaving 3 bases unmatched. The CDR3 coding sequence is TGCGCCAGCAGTCAATACCGGACAGGGGGCTACAATGAGCAGTTCTTC. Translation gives CASSQYRTGGYNEQFF.

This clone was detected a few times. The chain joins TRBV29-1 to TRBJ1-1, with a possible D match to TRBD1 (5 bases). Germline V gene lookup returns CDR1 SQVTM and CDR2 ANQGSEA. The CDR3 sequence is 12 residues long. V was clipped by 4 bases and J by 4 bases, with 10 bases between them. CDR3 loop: CSVARVGTEAFF. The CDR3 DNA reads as TGCAGCGTTGCCAGGGTGGGCACTGAAGCTTTCTTT.

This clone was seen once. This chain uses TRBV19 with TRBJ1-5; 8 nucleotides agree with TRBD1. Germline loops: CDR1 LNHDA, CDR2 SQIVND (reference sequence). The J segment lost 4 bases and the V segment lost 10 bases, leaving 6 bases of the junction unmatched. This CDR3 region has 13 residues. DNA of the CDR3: TGTGCCACCTCGGACAGGGTTAATCAGCCCCAGCATTTT. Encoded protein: CATSDRVNQPQHF. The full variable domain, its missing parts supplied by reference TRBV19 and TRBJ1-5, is DGGITQSPKYLFRKEGQNVTLSCEQNLNHDAMYWYRQDPGQGLRLIYYSQIVNDFQKGDIAEGYSVSREKKESFPLTVTSAQKNPTAFYLCATSDRVNQPQHFGDGTRLSIL.

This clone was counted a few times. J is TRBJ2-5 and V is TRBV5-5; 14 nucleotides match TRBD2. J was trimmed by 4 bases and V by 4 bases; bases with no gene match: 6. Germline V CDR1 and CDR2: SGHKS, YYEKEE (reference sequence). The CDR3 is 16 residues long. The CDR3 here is CASSPGLAGGGETQYF. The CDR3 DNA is TGTGCCAGCAGCCCCGGACTAGCGGGGGGCGGAGAGACCCAGTACTTC. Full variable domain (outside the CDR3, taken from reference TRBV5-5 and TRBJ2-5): DAGVTQSPTHLIKTRGQQVTLRCSPISGHKSVSWYQQVLGQGPQFIFQYYEKEERGRGNFPDRFSARQFPNYSSELNVNALLLGDSALYLCASSPGLAGGGETQYFGPGTRLLVL.

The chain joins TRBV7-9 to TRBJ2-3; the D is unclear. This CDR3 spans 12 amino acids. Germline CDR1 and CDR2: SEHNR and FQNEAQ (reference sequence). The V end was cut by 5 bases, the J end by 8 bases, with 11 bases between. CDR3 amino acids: CASSPLPSTQYF. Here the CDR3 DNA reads TGTGCCAGCAGCCCCCTTCCGTCTACGCAGTATTTT.

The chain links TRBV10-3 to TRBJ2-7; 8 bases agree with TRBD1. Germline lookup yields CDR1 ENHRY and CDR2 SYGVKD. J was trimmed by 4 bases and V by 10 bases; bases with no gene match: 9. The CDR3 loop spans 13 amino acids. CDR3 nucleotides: TGTGCCAGTGAGCCAGGGGGCGAGTACGAGCAGTACTTC. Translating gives CASEPGGEYEQYF.

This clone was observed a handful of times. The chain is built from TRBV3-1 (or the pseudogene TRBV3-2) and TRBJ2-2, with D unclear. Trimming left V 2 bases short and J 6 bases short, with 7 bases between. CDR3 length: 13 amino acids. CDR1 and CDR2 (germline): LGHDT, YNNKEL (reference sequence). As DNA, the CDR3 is TGTGCCAGCAGCCAAACTCATTCCGGGGAGCTGTTTTTT. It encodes CASSQTHSGELFF.

CDR3 sequence reads: CASSQVGPQDNEAFF. The CDR3 region has the DNA TGTGCCAGCAGCCAAGTGGGTCCCCAGGACAATGAAGCTTTCTTT. The chain links TRBV14 to TRBJ1-1; tentatively, D is TRBD1 (5 bases). The CDR3 totals 15 residues. Germline V gene sequence: CDR1 SGHDN, CDR2 FVKESK. Trimming took off 1 base at V and 7 bases at J, with 16 bases between the two ends.

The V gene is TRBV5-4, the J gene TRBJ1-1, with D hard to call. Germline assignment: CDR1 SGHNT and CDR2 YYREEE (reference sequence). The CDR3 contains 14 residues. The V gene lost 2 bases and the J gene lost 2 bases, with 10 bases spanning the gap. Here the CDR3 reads CASSLVQTNTEAFF. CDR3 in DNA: TGTGCCAGCAGCTTAGTACAGACAAACACTGAAGCTTTCTTT.

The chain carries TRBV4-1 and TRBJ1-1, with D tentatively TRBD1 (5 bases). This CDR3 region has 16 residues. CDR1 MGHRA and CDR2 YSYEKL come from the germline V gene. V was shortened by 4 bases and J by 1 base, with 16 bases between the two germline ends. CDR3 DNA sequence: TGCGCCAGCAGCCCCGGACACCTGAAGGGGAACACTGAAGCTTTCTTT. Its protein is CASSPGHLKGNTEAFF.

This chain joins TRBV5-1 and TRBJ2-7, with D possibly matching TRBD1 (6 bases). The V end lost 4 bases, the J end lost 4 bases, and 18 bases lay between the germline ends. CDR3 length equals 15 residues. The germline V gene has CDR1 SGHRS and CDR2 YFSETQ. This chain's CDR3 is CASSIQGQGFYEQYF. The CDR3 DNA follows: TGCGCCAGCAGCATTCAGGGGCAGGGTTTTTACGAGCAGTACTTC.

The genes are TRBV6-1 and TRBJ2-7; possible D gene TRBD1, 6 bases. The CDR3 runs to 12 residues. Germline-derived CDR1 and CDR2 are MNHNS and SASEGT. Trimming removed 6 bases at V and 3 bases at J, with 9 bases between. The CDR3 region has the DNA TGTGCCAGCAGATCGGACAGCTACGAGCAGTACTTC. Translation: CASRSDSYEQYF.

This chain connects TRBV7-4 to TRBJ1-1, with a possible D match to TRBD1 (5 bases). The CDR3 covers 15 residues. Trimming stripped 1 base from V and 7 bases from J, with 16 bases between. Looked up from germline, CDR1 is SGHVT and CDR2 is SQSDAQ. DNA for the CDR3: TGTGCCAGCAGCTTAGACGGGCCTTTGGGGGGTGAAGCTTTCTTT. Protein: CASSLDGPLGGEAFF.

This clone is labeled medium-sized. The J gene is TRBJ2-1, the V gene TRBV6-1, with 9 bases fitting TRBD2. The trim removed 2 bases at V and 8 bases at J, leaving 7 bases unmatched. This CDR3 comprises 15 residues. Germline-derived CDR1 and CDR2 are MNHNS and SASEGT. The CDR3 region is CASSELASGAYEQFF. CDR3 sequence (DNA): TGTGCCAGCAGTGAATTGGCTAGCGGGGCCTATGAGCAGTTCTTC.

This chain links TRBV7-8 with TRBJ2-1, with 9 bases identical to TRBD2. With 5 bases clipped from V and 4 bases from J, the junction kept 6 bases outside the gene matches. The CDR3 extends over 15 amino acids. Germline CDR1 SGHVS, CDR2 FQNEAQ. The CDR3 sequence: CASSRGLARYNEQFF. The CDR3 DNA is TGTGCCAGCAGCCGAGGACTAGCGAGGTACAATGAGCAGTTCTTC. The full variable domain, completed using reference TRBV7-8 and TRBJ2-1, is GAGVSQSPRYKVAKRGQDVALRCDPISGHVSLFWYQQALGQGPEFLTYFQNEAQLDKSGLPSDRFFAERPEGSVSTLKIQRTQQEDSAVYLCASSRGLARYNEQFFGPGTRLTVL.

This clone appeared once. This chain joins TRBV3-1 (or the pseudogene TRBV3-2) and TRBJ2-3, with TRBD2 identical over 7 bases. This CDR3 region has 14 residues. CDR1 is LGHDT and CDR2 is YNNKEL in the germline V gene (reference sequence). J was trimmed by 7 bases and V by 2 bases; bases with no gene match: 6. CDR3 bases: TGTGCCAGCAGCCAACTAGCGGCGGAGAATACGCAGTATTTT. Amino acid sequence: CASSQLAAENTQYF.

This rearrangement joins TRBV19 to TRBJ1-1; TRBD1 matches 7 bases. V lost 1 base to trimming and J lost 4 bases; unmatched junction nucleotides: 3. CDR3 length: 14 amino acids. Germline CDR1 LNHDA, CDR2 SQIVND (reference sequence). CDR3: CASSIANRGTEAFF. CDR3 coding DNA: TGTGCCAGTAGTATAGCTAACAGGGGCACTGAAGCTTTCTTT.

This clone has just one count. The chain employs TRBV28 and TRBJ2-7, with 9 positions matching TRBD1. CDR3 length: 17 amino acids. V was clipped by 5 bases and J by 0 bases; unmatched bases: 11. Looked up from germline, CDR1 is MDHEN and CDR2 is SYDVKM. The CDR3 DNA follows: TGTGCCAGCAGTCCATATACCGGGACAGGGTACTCCTACGAGCAGTACTTC. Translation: CASSPYTGTGYSYEQYF.

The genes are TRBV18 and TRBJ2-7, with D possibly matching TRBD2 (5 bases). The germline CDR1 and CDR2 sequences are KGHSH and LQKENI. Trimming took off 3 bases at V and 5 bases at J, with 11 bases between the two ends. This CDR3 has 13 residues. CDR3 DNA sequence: TGTGCCAGCTCACCTTATCGGACTGACGAGCAGTACTTC. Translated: CASSPYRTDEQYF.

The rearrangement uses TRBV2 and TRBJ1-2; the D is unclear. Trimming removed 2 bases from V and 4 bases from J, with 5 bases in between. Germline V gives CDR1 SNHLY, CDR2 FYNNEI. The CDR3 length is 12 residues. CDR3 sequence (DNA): TGTGCCAGCAGTGAAAATCGCTATGGCTACACCTTC. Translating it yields CASSENRYGYTF.

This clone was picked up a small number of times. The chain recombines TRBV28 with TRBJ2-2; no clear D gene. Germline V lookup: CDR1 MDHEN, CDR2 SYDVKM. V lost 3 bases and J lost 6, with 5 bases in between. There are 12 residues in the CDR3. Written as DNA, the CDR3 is TGTGCCAGCAGTTTGGGCGCCGGGGAGCTGTTTTTT. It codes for CASSLGAGELFF. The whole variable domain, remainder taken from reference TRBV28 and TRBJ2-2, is DVKVTQSSRYLVKRTGEKVFLECVQDMDHENMFWYRQDPGLGLRLIYFSYDVKMKEKGDIPEGYSVSREKKERFSLILESASTNQTSMYLCASSLGAGELFFGEGSRLTVL.

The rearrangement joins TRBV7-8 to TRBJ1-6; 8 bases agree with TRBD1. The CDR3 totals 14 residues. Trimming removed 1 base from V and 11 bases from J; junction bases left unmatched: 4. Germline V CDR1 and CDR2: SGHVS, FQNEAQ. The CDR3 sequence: CASSLGTGKTPLHF. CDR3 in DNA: TGTGCCAGCAGCTTAGGGACAGGGAAGACACCCCTCCACTTT.

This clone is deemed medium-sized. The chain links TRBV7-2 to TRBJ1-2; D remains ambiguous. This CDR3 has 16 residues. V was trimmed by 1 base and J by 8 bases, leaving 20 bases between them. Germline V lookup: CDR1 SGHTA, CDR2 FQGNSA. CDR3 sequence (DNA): TGTGCCAGCAGCTTAGGGGCCCTGGGCCAGAGACGGGGCTACACCTTC. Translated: CASSLGALGQRRGYTF.

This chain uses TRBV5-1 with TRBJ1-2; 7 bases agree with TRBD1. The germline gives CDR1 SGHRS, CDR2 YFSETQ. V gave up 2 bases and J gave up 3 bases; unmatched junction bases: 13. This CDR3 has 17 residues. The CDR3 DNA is TGCGCCAGCAGCTTCACAGGGTCAGGGGGGCATGACTATGGCTACACCTTC. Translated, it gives CASSFTGSGGHDYGYTF. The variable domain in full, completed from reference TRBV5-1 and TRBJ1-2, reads KAGVTQTPRYLIKTRGQQVTLSCSPISGHRSVSWYQQTPGQGLQFLFEYFSETQRNKGNFPGRFSGRQFSNSRSEMNVSTLELGDSALYLCASSFTGSGGHDYGYTFGSGTRLTVV.

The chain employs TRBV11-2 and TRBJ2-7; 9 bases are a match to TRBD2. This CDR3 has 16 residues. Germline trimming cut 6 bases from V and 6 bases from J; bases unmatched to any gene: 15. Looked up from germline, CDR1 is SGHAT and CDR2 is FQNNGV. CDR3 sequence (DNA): TGTGCCAGCAGTAAGACAGGCGGGAGGGGGTTGCGCGAGCAGTACTTC. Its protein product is CASSKTGGRGLREQYF.

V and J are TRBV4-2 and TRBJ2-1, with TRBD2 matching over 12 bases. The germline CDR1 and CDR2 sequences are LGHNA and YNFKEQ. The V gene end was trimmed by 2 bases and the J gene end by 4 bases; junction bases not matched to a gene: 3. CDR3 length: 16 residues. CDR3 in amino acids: CASSQPLAGGYNEQFF. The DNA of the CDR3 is TGTGCCAGCAGCCAACCTCTAGCGGGGGGGTACAATGAGCAGTTCTTC.

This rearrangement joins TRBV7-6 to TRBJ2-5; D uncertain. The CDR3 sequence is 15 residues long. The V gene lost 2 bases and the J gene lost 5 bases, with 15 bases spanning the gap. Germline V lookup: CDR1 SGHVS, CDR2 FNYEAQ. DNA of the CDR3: TGTGCCAGCAGCTTAACCGGTCCACCCGGGGAGACCCAGTACTTC. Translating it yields CASSLTGPPGETQYF.

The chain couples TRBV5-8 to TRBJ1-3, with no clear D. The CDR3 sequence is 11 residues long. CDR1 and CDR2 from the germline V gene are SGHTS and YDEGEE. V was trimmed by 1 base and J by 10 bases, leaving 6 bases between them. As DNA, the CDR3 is TGTGCCAGCAGCTTGCCCGGTACCATATATTTT. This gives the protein CASSLPGTIYF.

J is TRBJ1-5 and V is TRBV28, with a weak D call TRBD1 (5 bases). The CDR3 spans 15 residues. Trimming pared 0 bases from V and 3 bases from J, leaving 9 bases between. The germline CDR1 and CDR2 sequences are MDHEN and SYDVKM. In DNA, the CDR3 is TGTGCCAGCAGTTTATGGGCCAGGGACAATCAGCCCCAGCATTTT. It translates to CASSLWARDNQPQHF.

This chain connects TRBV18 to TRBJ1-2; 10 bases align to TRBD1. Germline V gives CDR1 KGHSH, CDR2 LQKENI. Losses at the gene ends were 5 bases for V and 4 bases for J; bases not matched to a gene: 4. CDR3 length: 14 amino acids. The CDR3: CASSRDRGGYGYTF. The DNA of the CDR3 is TGTGCCAGCTCAAGGGACAGGGGCGGCTATGGCTACACCTTC.